These 9 T cell receptor beta chains originate from one sample sequenced in a study of beta chain features in type 1 diabetes. Investigators reverse transcribed all isolated RNA, so they sequenced expressed TCRB transcripts. Profiled with immunoSEQ multiplex PCR; TCRdb holds only in-frame clones, not every one. The repertoire holds under 300,000 clones, with roughly 25% as singletons. Antigen specificity for these receptors is unknown. General observations from the study: Researchers report that Type 1 diabetes patients had moderately but significantly shorter TCRB CDR3s across all four CD4+ subsets.

Sequencing was done on a sample of naive CD4+ T cells from blood. The source of these receptors is a woman in her 30s with type 1 diabetes.

Only a few counts were recorded for this clone. The V gene is TRBV15, the J gene TRBJ2-5; no clear D gene. The CDR3 is 13 amino acids. CDR1 LNHNV and CDR2 YYDKDF come from the germline V gene (reference sequence). Trimming took off 0 bases at V and 10 bases at J, with 12 bases between the two ends. The CDR3 DNA reads TGTGCCACCAGCAGAGAGGCGCAGAGGAACCAGTACTTC. The encoded protein is CATSREAQRNQYF.

The CDR3 bases are TGTGCCTGGAGCCGGACCATAAGGGAGGGGGAGCAGTACTTC. Its protein is CAWSRTIREGEQYF. The chain employs TRBV30 and TRBJ2-7; 7 bases agree with TRBD2. This CDR3 is built from 14 residues. CDR1 is GTSNPN and CDR2 is SVGIG in the germline V gene (reference sequence). V lost 3 bases to trimming and J lost 7 bases; unmatched junction nucleotides: 12.

The V gene is TRBV9, the J gene TRBJ1-1; tentatively, D is TRBD1 (6 bases). V was cut by 0 bases and J by 0 bases, with 9 bases left in between. This CDR3 has 15 amino acids. The germline CDR1 and CDR2 sequences are SGDLS and YYNGEE. The CDR3 DNA is TGTGCCAGCAGCGTAGGCAGGGGCCTGAACACTGAAGCTTTCTTT. It is translated as CASSVGRGLNTEAFF.

This clone has a handful of counts. V and J are TRBV4-1 and TRBJ2-1, with D perhaps TRBD2 (6 bases). Trimming took off 0 bases at V and 4 bases at J, with 10 bases between the two ends. Germline CDR1 reads MGHRA; CDR2 reads YSYEKL. This CDR3 has 15 residues. The CDR3 protein is CASSQDRAGYNEQFF. The CDR3 bases are TGCGCCAGCAGCCAAGATCGGGCGGGATACAATGAGCAGTTCTTC.

In its sample, this clone was seen a few times. CDR3 loop: CASTRSGQETQYF. CDR3 sequence (DNA): TGTGCCAGCACCAGAAGTGGCCAAGAGACCCAGTACTTC. J is TRBJ2-5 and V is TRBV6-6, with D unresolved. This CDR3 region has 13 residues. Trimming shortened V by 7 bases and J by 1 base, and 10 bases separated the two germline ends. Germline CDR1 and CDR2: MNHNY and SVGAGI (reference sequence).

This clone appeared a few times. This rearrangement joins TRBV6-6 to TRBJ2-7; 7 nucleotides agree with TRBD1. V trimming: 4 bases; J trimming: 7 bases; junction bases outside the gene matches: 7. The CDR3 runs to 13 residues. Germline CDR1 is MNHNY and CDR2 is SVGAGI (reference sequence). CDR3 sequence (DNA): TGTGCCAGCAGTTCTGGACAGGTGAGGGAGCAGTACTTC. Its translation: CASSSGQVREQYF.

V usage is TRBV6-6 and J usage is TRBJ1-4; 10 bases map to TRBD1. Trimming removed 5 bases from V and 8 bases from J; junction bases left unmatched: 8. Germline V lookup: CDR1 MNHNY, CDR2 SVGAGI (reference sequence). This CDR3 spans 15 amino acids. CDR3 loop: CASSDTGTGDEKLFF. The CDR3 bases are TGTGCCAGCAGTGACACCGGGACAGGGGACGAAAAACTGTTTTTT.

The chain is built from TRBV18 and TRBJ2-1; tentatively, D is TRBD2 (6 bases). V gave up 6 bases and J gave up 1 base, with 13 bases separating them. Germline values: CDR1 KGHSH, CDR2 LQKENI. This CDR3 comprises 15 residues. CDR3 nucleotides: TGTGCCAGCTCGTTAAGGGACTTTTCCTACAATGAGCAGTTCTTC. Translated: CASSLRDFSYNEQFF.

This clone was found a few times. This chain links TRBV7-9 with TRBJ1-1, with 7 bases aligning to TRBD1. The CDR3 has 13 amino acids. CDR1 and CDR2 (germline): SEHNR, FQNEAQ (reference sequence). V was clipped by 11 bases and J by 3 bases; unmatched bases: 9. The CDR3 region has the DNA TGTGCCTCGTCCCGACAGGGAGACACTGAAGCTTTCTTT. It codes for CASSRQGDTEAFF.